The T cell receptor (beta chain) described here comes from a study of shared clonotypes between healthy human individuals. CD8 cells regarded as naive lacked CD45RO, were positively chosen for CCR7, and omitted terminally differentiated effector memory CD45RA+ cells. Profiling relied on immunoSEQ multiplex PCR, and the TCRdb table lists in-frame clones only, not all of them. The sample consists of millions of clones, approximately 95% of them appearing once. V was cut by 2 bases and J by 5 bases, with 7 bases left in between. Germline CDR1 and CDR2: LNHDA and SQIVND (reference sequence). The CDR3 covers 13 residues.

The rearrangement joins TRBV19 to TRBJ1-5, with D uncertain. Sequenced: naive CD8+ T cells sorted from blood. The TCR comes from a man younger than 35 in good health. CDR3 loop: CASSITDDQPQHF. CDR3 nucleotides: TGTGCCAGTAGTATAACAGACGATCAGCCCCAGCATTTT.